Each of the 15 T cell receptor beta chains below was sequenced from the same sample in a study of cytomegalovirus exposure and HLA in healthy donors. Primers included in the PCR were 60 Vbeta and 13 Jbeta primers. Produced via immunoSEQ multiplex PCR; TCRdb's table is partial and in-frame only. The table records 150,000 to 200,000 clones, 80% to 90% of them present only once. The sequencing input was PBMCs. The receptors originated from a young man in good health and CMV-seropositive.

This chain joins TRBV5-1 and TRBJ2-5; D might be TRBD2 (6 bases). The germline V gene has CDR1 SGHRS and CDR2 YFSETQ. With 4 bases removed from V and 3 bases from J, the gap between germline ends came to 13 bases. This CDR3 contains 14 residues. The CDR3 DNA follows: TGCGCCAGCAGCCTTCAGCGGGTAGAAGAGACCCAGTACTTC. Its protein is CASSLQRVEETQYF.

The chain recombines TRBV11-3 with TRBJ2-7; TRBD2 might be the D (6 bases). The CDR3 length is 14 residues. Between the trimmed V and J ends, which lost 3 bases and 3 bases, there was a span of 12 bases. Per germline, CDR1 SGHNT and CDR2 YENEEA. The CDR3 loop is CASSLPSVLYEQYF. In DNA, the CDR3 is TGTGCCAGCAGCTTGCCTAGCGTACTCTACGAGCAGTACTTC.

V and J are TRBV5-4 and TRBJ2-1, with D possibly matching TRBD1 (7 bases). The CDR3 has 15 residues. Trimming left V 4 bases short and J 5 bases short, with 16 bases between. CDR1 SGHNT and CDR2 YYREEE come from the germline V gene (reference sequence). CDR3 sequence (DNA): TGTGCCAGCAGCGCCCCCAGGGGGGAAAACAATGAGCAGTTCTTC. This encodes CASSAPRGENNEQFF.

The rearrangement uses TRBV4-2 and TRBJ2-3, with D maybe TRBD2 (6 bases). CDR1 is LGHNA, CDR2 YNFKEQ, per germline. The CDR3 extends over 15 amino acids. Trimming stripped 6 bases from V and 1 base from J, with 14 bases between. The CDR3 DNA sequence: TGTGCCAGCAGTAGGAGGGGTCAGGGCACAGATACGCAGTATTTT. Its protein product is CASSRRGQGTDTQYF.

This clone occurred a few times. The chain joins TRBV7-9 to TRBJ2-7; 10 bases fit TRBD2. CDR1 and CDR2 from the germline V gene are SEHNR and FQNEAQ (reference sequence). This CDR3 is built from 13 residues. V gave up 2 bases and J gave up 5 bases; unmatched junction bases: 0. The CDR3 is CASSLLAGDEQYV. The CDR3 nucleotides read TGTGCCAGCAGCTTACTAGCGGGAGACGAGCAGTACGTC.

The chain recombines TRBV29-1 with TRBJ2-1; 13 bases match TRBD2. Unmatched junction bases numbered 9, after V lost 4 bases and J lost 9 bases. The CDR3 length is 15 residues. Germline V CDR1 and CDR2: SQVTM, ANQGSEA. The CDR3 spells CSVVWGLAGFGEQFF. CDR3 DNA: TGCAGCGTTGTTTGGGGACTAGCGGGATTTGGTGAGCAGTTCTTC.

The V gene is TRBV13, the J gene TRBJ1-1; TRBD1 might be the D (6 bases). The ends were cut back, 5 bases at V and 7 bases at J, with 14 bases in the middle. The CDR3 sequence is 13 residues long. Per germline, CDR1 PRHDT and CDR2 FYEKMQ (reference sequence). CDR3 nucleotide sequence: TGTGCCAGCAGCCTCAACAGGGTAGGTGAAGCTTTCTTT. This gives the protein CASSLNRVGEAFF. Using reference TRBV13 and TRBJ1-1 for the parts outside the CDR3, the full variable domain is AAGVIQSPRHLIKEKRETATLKCYPIPRHDTVYWYQQGPGQDPQFLISFYEKMQSDKGSIPDRFSAQQFSDYHSELNMSSLELGDSALYFCASSLNRVGEAFFGQGTRLTVV.

The genes are TRBV25-1 and TRBJ2-3, with 8 bases identical to TRBD2. The junction had 7 bases not matched to a gene; V was cut back by 4 bases and J by 1 base. The CDR3 runs 16 residues. The germline V gene encodes CDR1 MGHDK and CDR2 SYGVNS. CDR3 residues: CASSGRLAIGTDTQYF. The CDR3 DNA follows: TGTGCCAGCAGTGGCCGACTAGCGATAGGCACAGATACGCAGTATTTT.

The V and J genes are TRBV7-9 and TRBJ2-3, with a possible D match to TRBD2 (6 bases). The length of the CDR3 is 17 residues. The germline V gene encodes CDR1 SEHNR and CDR2 FQNEAQ (reference sequence). Trimming left V 5 bases short and J 0 bases short, with 18 bases between. DNA for the CDR3: TGTGCCAGCAGCCCACCTATCATTGGGGGGAGCACAGATACGCAGTATTTT. It yields the protein CASSPPIIGGSTDTQYF. The variable domain in full, completed from reference TRBV7-9 and TRBJ2-3, reads DTGVSQNPRHKITKRGQNVTFRCDPISEHNRLYWYRQTLGQGPEFLTYFQNEAQLEKSRLLSDRFSAERPKGSFSTLEIQRTEQGDSAMYLCASSPPIIGGSTDTQYFGPGTRLTVL.

This rearrangement joins TRBV5-1 to TRBJ1-1; TRBD1 is a possible D gene (5 bases). This CDR3 contains 15 residues. With 3 bases removed from V and 5 bases from J, the gap between germline ends came to 17 bases. Germline assignment: CDR1 SGHRS and CDR2 YFSETQ. This chain's CDR3 is CASSSWGQGTTEAFF. In DNA, the CDR3 is TGCGCCAGCAGCTCGTGGGGTCAGGGAACGACTGAAGCTTTCTTT.

The rearrangement uses TRBV7-3 and TRBJ1-1, with 7 nucleotides matching TRBD1. The CDR3 runs to 13 residues. CDR1 is SGHTA, CDR2 FQGTGA, per germline. Losses at the gene ends were 5 bases for V and 6 bases for J; bases not matched to a gene: 6. CDR3 residues: CASSSRGGPEAFF. DNA for the CDR3: TGTGCCAGCAGCAGCAGAGGGGGCCCTGAAGCTTTCTTT.

The chain uses TRBV25-1 and TRBJ2-7, with 8 nucleotides matching TRBD1. The V gene end was trimmed by 2 bases and the J gene end by 2 bases; junction bases not matched to a gene: 8. Germline V gene data show CDR1 as MGHDK and CDR2 as SYGVNS. CDR3 length: 16 residues. CDR3 protein: CASSELYRGDAYEQYF. The CDR3 DNA sequence: TGTGCCAGCAGTGAACTATACAGGGGGGATGCCTACGAGCAGTACTTC.

The rearrangement links TRBV29-1 to TRBJ2-2; a weak D match, TRBD2 (5 bases). The V end lost 5 bases, the J end lost 7 bases, and 11 bases lay between the germline ends. This CDR3 contains 12 residues. Looked up from germline, CDR1 is SQVTM and CDR2 is ANQGSEA. The CDR3 reads CSVTLEGGELFF. The CDR3 DNA follows: TGCAGCGTTACACTAGAGGGCGGGGAGCTGTTTTTT.

This clone has only a few counts. The V gene is TRBV25-1, the J gene TRBJ1-1; D is unclear. The germline V and J ends were trimmed by 4 bases and 4 bases, with 13 bases remaining between them. The CDR3 has 14 residues. Germline V CDR1 and CDR2: MGHDK, SYGVNS. CDR3 sequence reads: CASSVLGGGTEAFF. In DNA, the CDR3 is TGTGCCAGCAGTGTCCTAGGTGGTGGCACTGAAGCTTTCTTT.

This chain joins TRBV27 and TRBJ2-2, with 7 bases identical to TRBD2. J gave up 4 bases and V 6 bases, and 8 bases lay outside the gene matches. The germline V gene encodes CDR1 MNHEY and CDR2 SMNVEV (reference sequence). There are 15 residues in the CDR3. CDR3 bases: TGTGCCAGCAGAAGGGACTACTCTGGCACCGGGGAGCTGTTTTTT. Its protein is CASRRDYSGTGELFF.